Shown below are 26 T cell receptor beta chains from a single sample sequenced in a study of vaccination and CD4 T cells after COVID-19. These TCRs are of unknown antigen specificity. With the Oncomine TCR Beta short-read assay, DNA from cultured CD4+ T cells was sequenced. MiXCR, run by TCRdb on the PCR reads, gives a single entry per CDR3 protein. The table lists more than 9,500 distinct CDR3 sequences, around 75% of them singletons. Treatment here: approximately nine-day PBMC culture with coronavirus spike peptide pools or control peptides (ViraFEST assay). Sequencing used CD4+ T cells from blood, cultured in vitro. The receptors originated from a human donor who had recovered from COVID-19.

This sequence joins TRBV7-2 and TRBJ1-4; D gene ambiguous. The germline V and J ends were trimmed by 5 bases and 6 bases, with 10 bases remaining between them. Germline V gene data show CDR1 as SGHTA and CDR2 as FQGNSA. The CDR3 extends over 13 amino acids. For the CDR3, the DNA is TGTGCCAGCAGCCGGGGAGTTGATGAAAAACTGTTTTTT. Translated, it gives CASSRGVDEKLFF.

Only a few counts were recorded for this clonotype. V usage is TRBV20-1 and J usage is TRBJ1-2; D gene unclear. Germline-derived CDR1 and CDR2 are DFQATT and SNEGSKA (reference sequence). There are 12 residues in the CDR3. V lost 3 bases and J 5 bases, leaving 10 bases between the germline ends. Here the CDR3 reads CSAREGQYGYTF. CDR3 sequence (DNA): TGCAGTGCTAGGGAAGGGCAGTATGGCTACACCTTC.

The rearrangement uses TRBV28 and TRBJ1-2; 7 nucleotides line up with TRBD1. The CDR3 totals 16 residues. V trimming: 7 bases; J trimming: 4 bases; junction bases outside the gene matches: 15. Germline-derived CDR1 and CDR2 are MDHEN and SYDVKM. The DNA for the CDR3 is TGTGCCAGCATCCTGAGGGGGCGAGGCAGAAGCTATGGCTACACCTTC. It codes for CASILRGRGRSYGYTF.

This clonotype was detected only a few times. The chain joins TRBV20-1 to TRBJ2-3; TRBD1 matches at 12 bases. CDR3 length equals 18 residues. After removal of 1 base from V and 6 bases from J, the junction contained 14 bases not matched to a gene. CDR1 is DFQATT and CDR2 is SNEGSKA in the germline V gene (reference sequence). The CDR3 region is CSARVGGWGQGAWDTQYF. The CDR3, as DNA: TGCAGTGCTAGAGTAGGGGGCTGGGGACAGGGGGCTTGGGATACGCAGTATTTT.

The chain couples TRBV7-2 to TRBJ1-5, with 9 positions matching TRBD1. The germline gives CDR1 SGHTA, CDR2 FQGNSA. J was trimmed by 3 bases and V by 4 bases; bases with no gene match: 4. This CDR3 region has 15 residues. The CDR3 region is CASSSRTGDNQPQHF. The DNA for the CDR3 is TGTGCCAGCAGCTCAAGGACAGGGGACAATCAGCCCCAGCATTTT.

In DNA form, the CDR3 reads TGTGCCAGCAGGACAGGGGGCAATGAGCAGTTCTTC. This sequence encodes CASRTGGNEQFF. The chain has TRBV6-1 and TRBJ2-1; 9 bases are shared with TRBD1. CDR3 length: 12 residues. Germline CDR1 and CDR2: MNHNS and SASEGT. Trimming at V came to 6 bases and at J to 6 bases, leaving 0 bases not matched to a gene.

This clonotype showed up just a few times. The chain combines TRBV20-1 with TRBJ1-2; D is unresolved. The CDR3 is made up of 12 amino acids. V was trimmed by 3 bases and J by 3 bases, leaving 8 bases between them. Germline CDR1 DFQATT, CDR2 SNEGSKA (reference sequence). For the CDR3, the DNA is TGCAGTGCTAGTACAAGTTACTATGGCTACACCTTC. As protein: CSASTSYYGYTF.

This clonotype was seen only a few times. The chain links TRBV27 to TRBJ2-3; D uncertain. Germline CDR1 MNHEY, CDR2 SMNVEV (reference sequence). The CDR3 contains 12 residues. The V and J ends lost 0 bases and 4 bases respectively, with 2 bases between them. This chain's CDR3 is CASSLSSDTQYF. The CDR3 nucleotides read TGTGCCAGCAGTTTATCGTCAGATACGCAGTATTTT.

The rearrangement uses TRBV6-2 or TRBV6-3 and TRBJ1-5, with TRBD1 matching over 9 bases. The germline gives CDR1 MNHEY, CDR2 SVGEGT. The V and J ends lost 3 bases and 2 bases, in that order; junction bases with no gene match: 11. The CDR3 extends over 18 amino acids. The CDR3 nucleotides are TGTGCCAGCAGTTATTCCACCGGGACAGGGCGCGGCAATCAGCCCCAGCATTTT. As protein: CASSYSTGTGRGNQPQHF.

The DNA of the CDR3 is TGCGCCAGCAGCCCGGGGACAGGAGCTTCTGGAAACACCATATATTTT. Protein product: CASSPGTGASGNTIYF. The chain joins TRBV5-1 to TRBJ1-3, with TRBD1 matching 8 bases. This CDR3 contains 16 residues. The V gene end was trimmed by 4 bases and the J gene end by 1 base; junction bases not matched to a gene: 7. Germline V lookup: CDR1 SGHRS, CDR2 YFSETQ. Variable domain in full (rest from reference TRBV5-1 and TRBJ1-3): KAGVTQTPRYLIKTRGQQVTLSCSPISGHRSVSWYQQTPGQGLQFLFEYFSETQRNKGNFPGRFSGRQFSNSRSEMNVSTLELGDSALYLCASSPGTGASGNTIYFGEGSWLTVV.

This clonotype was picked up a small number of times. The rearrangement uses TRBV4-2 and TRBJ2-2; D is possibly TRBD1 or TRBD2 (5 bases each). Germline V gene data show CDR1 as LGHNA and CDR2 as YNFKEQ. This CDR3 is built from 16 residues. Trimming cost V 3 bases and J 7 bases, with 18 bases left between them. The CDR3 DNA follows: TGTGCCAGCAGCCAGGTGGGACGTGGGGCGGACGGGGAGCTGTTTTTT. Residues: CASSQVGRGADGELFF.

The table lists this clonotype with a count of one. The rearrangement uses TRBV6-2 or TRBV6-3 and TRBJ1-3; D gene unclear. V gave up 5 bases and J gave up 0 bases, with 8 bases separating them. This CDR3 contains 14 residues. Germline V gene sequence: CDR1 MNHEY, CDR2 SVGEGT. The CDR3: CASSRPLSGNTIYF. The CDR3, as DNA: TGTGCCAGCAGTAGGCCCCTCTCTGGAAACACCATATATTTT.

The chain links TRBV21-1 to TRBJ1-1; TRBD1 is taken as the D call from the table, unchecked against the DNA. TRBV21-1 is a pseudogene locus. CDR3 length: 14 amino acids. The CDR3: CASPLGGRGTEAFF. The CDR3 DNA reads TGTGCCAGCCCCCTGGGGGGGCGCGGCACTGAAGCTTTCTTT.

CDR3 region: CASSLSATDTQYF. The CDR3 region has the DNA TGTGCCAGCAGCTTAAGTGCGACAGATACGCAGTATTTT. The chain is built from TRBV11-2 and TRBJ2-3, with unresolved D. V lost 2 bases to trimming and J lost 3 bases, with 6 bases between them. CDR3 length: 13 residues. The germline V gene encodes CDR1 SGHAT and CDR2 FQNNGV.

J is TRBJ2-1 and V is TRBV12-5; D may be TRBD2 (6 bases). CDR1 and CDR2 (germline): LGHNT, FRNRAP. Trimming left V 8 bases short and J 5 bases short, with 10 bases between. The CDR3 length is 12 residues. The CDR3 nucleotides are TGTGCTAGTCGCGGGATCCACAATGAGCAGTTCTTC. Residues: CASRGIHNEQFF.

This chain connects TRBV27 to TRBJ2-3, with 9 bases that match TRBD2. The V segment lost 5 bases and the J segment 6 bases; nucleotides outside the gene matches: 18. Germline V gene data show CDR1 as MNHEY and CDR2 as SMNVEV (reference sequence). This CDR3 is built from 18 residues. In DNA, the CDR3 is TGTGCCAGCAGTCCCGGTCAGGGGCGGGGGGGGAGAATGGATACGCAGTATTTT. Its protein is CASSPGQGRGGRMDTQYF.

The CDR3 coding sequence is TGTGCCAGCAGTTACTCCGGGGGAACCTCTGGAAACACCATATATTTT. Protein: CASSYSGGTSGNTIYF. The chain links TRBV6-5 to TRBJ1-3, with D maybe TRBD1 (5 bases). Germline V gene lookup returns CDR1 MNHEY and CDR2 SVGAGI. CDR3 length: 16 residues. The V end lost 0 bases, the J end lost 0 bases, and 9 bases lay between the germline ends.

The V gene is TRBV7-2, the J gene TRBJ1-3, with D uncertain. Germline V gives CDR1 SGHTA, CDR2 FQGNSA. V lost 1 base and J lost 0, with 7 bases in between. There are 15 residues in the CDR3. CDR3 bases: TGTGCCAGCAGCTTAGGGGCCTTCTCTGGAAACACCATATATTTT. Encoded protein: CASSLGAFSGNTIYF. Using reference TRBV7-2 and TRBJ1-3 for the parts outside the CDR3, the full variable domain is GAGVSQSPSNKVTEKGKDVELRCDPISGHTALYWYRQSLGQGLEFLIYFQGNSAPDKSGLPSDRFSAERTGGSVSTLTIQRTQQEDSAVYLCASSLGAFSGNTIYFGEGSWLTVV.

The rearrangement uses TRBV12-3 or TRBV12-4 and TRBJ1-2, with D hard to call. CDR3 length: 14 residues. V gave up 3 bases and J gave up 0 bases, with 8 bases separating them. The CDR3 sequence: CASSFGPANYGYTF. The CDR3 DNA sequence: TGTGCCAGCAGTTTTGGGCCAGCTAACTATGGCTACACCTTC.

The chain employs TRBV24-1 and TRBJ2-3; possible D gene TRBD2, 5 bases. This CDR3 spans 14 amino acids. Trimming cost V 7 bases and J 1 base, with 11 bases left between them. Germline-derived CDR1 and CDR2 are KGHDR and SFDVKD. CDR3 bases: TGTGCCACCAGACCCCCGGAGGGCACAGATACGCAGTATTTT. This encodes CATRPPEGTDTQYF.

The chain joins TRBV29-1 to TRBJ1-2, with TRBD1 matching over 7 bases. V shed 6 bases and J 2 bases; nucleotides not matched to a gene: 6. The length of the CDR3 is 13 residues. Germline CDR1 and CDR2: SQVTM and ANQGSEA. In DNA form, the CDR3 reads TGCAGCGTCTTACTGACAGGGAACTATGGCTACACCTTC. Translating it yields CSVLLTGNYGYTF.

This chain connects TRBV6-1 to TRBJ1-5; tentatively, D is TRBD1 (5 bases). The germline V gene encodes CDR1 MNHNS and CDR2 SASEGT. V lost 6 bases, J lost 0 bases, and 12 bases lay in between. The CDR3 spans 15 residues. This chain's CDR3 is CASSPRQNSNQPQHF. CDR3 in DNA: TGTGCCAGCAGCCCCCGACAGAATAGCAATCAGCCCCAGCATTTT.

The chain links TRBV19 to TRBJ1-2; 7 nucleotides agree with TRBD1. Looked up from germline, CDR1 is LNHDA and CDR2 is SQIVND (reference sequence). The CDR3 has 13 amino acids. The V segment lost 6 bases and the J segment 7 bases; nucleotides outside the gene matches: 8. The CDR3 nucleotides are TGTGCCAGTAGCCTGACAGGGATCGGTGGCTACACCTTC. Residues: CASSLTGIGGYTF.

The V and J genes are TRBV7-9 and TRBJ2-7; D gene ambiguous. Germline loops: CDR1 SEHNR, CDR2 FQNEAQ (reference sequence). This CDR3 is built from 13 residues. Trimming left V 5 bases short and J 6 bases short, with 14 bases between. The CDR3 protein is CASSPTGVAEQYF. The DNA for the CDR3 is TGTGCCAGCAGCCCCACTGGTGTCGCCGAGCAGTACTTC.

This clonotype was observed a single time. The V gene is TRBV21-1, the J gene TRBJ2-2; TRBD1 reflects the table's D call only, with no check against the DNA. TRBV21-1 is termed a pseudogene. The CDR3 runs to 19 residues. The CDR3 bases are TGTGCCAGCAGCAAAAGGGGAGGGACAGGGGCGTTGGGAGGCGGGGAGCTGTTTTTT. Translating it yields CASSKRGGTGALGGGELFF.

The gene calls are TRBV15 and TRBJ2-7; perhaps D is TRBD1 or TRBD2 (6 bases each). In germline, CDR1 is LNHNV, CDR2 YYDKDF (reference sequence). The length of the CDR3 is 16 residues. Trimming took 1 base from V and 2 from J, leaving 15 bases between them. CDR3 coding DNA: TGTGCCACCAGCAGAGCCCCCCCCGGGGGCCCCTACGAGCAGTACTTC. Translated: CATSRAPPGGPYEQYF.